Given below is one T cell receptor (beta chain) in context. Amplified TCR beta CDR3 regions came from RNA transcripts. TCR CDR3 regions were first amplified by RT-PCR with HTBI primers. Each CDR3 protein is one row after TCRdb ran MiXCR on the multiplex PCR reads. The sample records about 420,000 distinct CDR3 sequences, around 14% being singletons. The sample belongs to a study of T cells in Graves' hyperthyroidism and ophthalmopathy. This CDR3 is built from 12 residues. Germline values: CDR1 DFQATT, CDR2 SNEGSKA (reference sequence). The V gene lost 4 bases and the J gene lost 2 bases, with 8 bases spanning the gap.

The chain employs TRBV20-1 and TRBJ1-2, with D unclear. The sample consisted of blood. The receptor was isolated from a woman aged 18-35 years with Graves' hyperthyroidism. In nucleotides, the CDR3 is TGCAGTGCTATTTTAGGGAACTATGGCTACACCTTC. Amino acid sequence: CSAILGNYGYTF.